This T cell receptor beta chain appears in the sequencing data of a study of response to subunit inactivated influenza vaccine (dated by TCRdb to about 2018). General notes on the study: To follow how T cells responded to a trivalent subunit inactivated influenza vaccine, the researchers relied on deep quantitative profiling of the T cell receptor repertoire. Broad study findings and their caveats: It was suggested by the authors that each seasonal influenza vaccination may recruit only a limited number of new T cells.

Including the terminal cysteine and phenylalanine, the CDR3 comprises 14 residues. Just CDR3 DNA is preserved here, 42 bases in frame from base 1. The germline V gene (reference sequence) yields GTSNPN for CDR1 and SVGIG for CDR2. Trimmed from V: 4 bases; trimmed from J: 4 bases; junction bases lacking a gene match: 3. The library was generated by RT-PCR. Sequencer: Illumina HiSeq 2500. TCRdb reanalyzed the raw reads on its own, using fastp at Q25 for trimming and MiXCR for clone calling, and kept in-frame beta chains. Records with the same CDR3 protein are collapsed into one entry carrying the most frequent genes and DNA. Present in this sample are about 780,000 distinct CDR3 sequences, about 18% of which were seen just once. The top ten clonotypes cover approximately 11% of the sample. On this clonotype itself: Its recognized antigen is unknown. No clone much larger than this one lies a single base away; base qualities are absent.

This receptor chain uses TRBV30 and TRBJ2-7; TRBD2 fits 14 bases in the junction. The material sequenced was PBMCs from blood, taken more than 4 days after vaccination. The receptor's source is a man in his forties or fifties who received an inactivated influenza vaccine. Donor details come from another sample of the same person, matched by shared clones. The nucleotide sequence reads TGTGCCTGGACCGGGACTAGCGGGGGATACGAGCAGTACTTC. Its translation is CAWTGTSGGYEQYF. The full variable domain, with segments outside the CDR3 supplied by the reference TRBV30 and TRBJ2-7 proteins, appears as SQTIHQWPATLVQPVGSPLSLECTVEGTSNPNLYWYRQAAGRGLQLLFYSVGIGQISSEVPQNLSASRPQDRQFILSSKKLLLSDSGFYLCAWTGTSGGYEQYFGPGTRLTVT.